The sequence of this T cell receptor (beta chain) was determined in a study of T cells in Graves' hyperthyroidism and ophthalmopathy. The germline V and J ends were trimmed by 4 bases and 2 bases, with 15 bases remaining between them. The CDR3 spans 15 residues. Germline V gene lookup returns CDR1 SGHRS and CDR2 YFSETQ. Diagnoses used clinical symptoms, serum thyroxine and TRAb, thyroid ultrasound and orbital computed tomography. Notes on the study in general: Most clonotypes expanded in the thyroid (above 0.001) were also present in blood.

This clonotype came up a few times. Its antigen is not identified. RNA transcripts gave rise to amplified TCR beta CDR3 regions. During a first-round RT-PCR of the TCR CDR3, the HTBI primer set was used. TCRdb independently ran MiXCR on the multiplex PCR reads; one entry per CDR3 protein. The sample yields about 840,000 distinct CDR3 sequences, more than 30% seen once. This sequence was found in a man in his late teens or twenties with Graves' hyperthyroidism. The V and J genes are TRBV5-1 and TRBJ2-5; tentatively, D is TRBD1 or TRBD2 (5 bases each). The sample consisted of blood. The DNA for the CDR3 is TGCGCCAGCAGCACGGGCCGGGGCTTACAAGAGACCCAGTACTTC. This gives the protein CASSTGRGLQETQYF. Drawing the rest from reference TRBV5-1 and TRBJ2-5, the complete variable domain is KAGVTQTPRYLIKTRGQQVTLSCSPISGHRSVSWYQQTPGQGLQFLFEYFSETQRNKGNFPGRFSGRQFSNSRSEMNVSTLELGDSALYLCASSTGRGLQETQYFGPGTRLLVL.